These 16 T cell receptor beta chains share one sample of origin, sequenced in a study of regulatory T cells in long-lasting Graves disease. Time point reported: newly diagnosed GD, antithyroid drugs for less than 3 months. PBMCs provided the RNA from which the TCR library was made. In building TCR beta libraries, iRepertoire HTBI primers were used together with Arm-PCR of CDR3 regions. In TCRdb, the multiplex PCR reads were re-called with MiXCR into one record per CDR3 protein. The top ten hold more than 11% of the sample, which has about 240,000 distinct CDR3 sequences, 20% seen once. Sequencing was performed on peripheral blood mononuclear cells (PBMCs), taken at new diagnosis, from a patient treated with antithyroid drugs. These receptor sequences come from a female donor with Graves disease.

The J gene is TRBJ2-3, the V gene TRBV7-2; 10 bases are a match to TRBD1. CDR3 size: 16 residues. V dropped 4 bases and J dropped 2; count of bases not matched to a gene: 6. Per germline, CDR1 SGHTA and CDR2 FQGNSA. The CDR3 nucleotides read TGTGCCAGCAGCTGGGGGGACAGGGGTTCCACAGATACGCAGTATTTT. Protein: CASSWGDRGSTDTQYF.

This clonotype was observed many times. The chain uses TRBV20-1 and TRBJ1-6, with D unclear. The CDR3 totals 15 residues. Germline CDR1 and CDR2: DFQATT and SNEGSKA (reference sequence). Trimming pared 3 bases from V and 6 bases from J, leaving 15 bases between. DNA of the CDR3: TGCAGTGCTAGCCAGTTGATCGGCAGTAATTCACCCCTCCACTTT. It encodes CSASQLIGSNSPLHF.

This clonotype came up a few times. The chain employs TRBV5-4 and TRBJ1-6; D gene ambiguous. V lost 0 bases and J lost 7, with 14 bases in between. Germline V lookup: CDR1 SGHNT, CDR2 YYREEE (reference sequence). The CDR3 is 16 residues long. The CDR3 sequence: CASSLDRPSENSPLHF. Written as DNA, the CDR3 is TGTGCCAGCAGCTTGGATCGCCCGTCTGAAAATTCACCCCTCCACTTT. Full variable domain (rest looked up from reference TRBV5-4 and TRBJ1-6): ETGVTQSPTHLIKTRGQQVTLRCSSQSGHNTVSWYQQALGQGPQFIFQYYREEENGRGNFPPRFSGLQFPNYSSELNVNALELDDSALYLCASSLDRPSENSPLHFGNGTRLTVT.

In this sample, this clonotype turned up many times. This sequence joins TRBV7-2 and TRBJ1-1, with TRBD1 identical over 7 bases. Germline V lookup: CDR1 SGHTA, CDR2 FQGNSA. CDR3 size: 15 residues. V trimming: 5 bases; J trimming: 3 bases; junction bases outside the gene matches: 9. Here the CDR3 reads CASSPLQGPYTEAFF. CDR3 nucleotide sequence: TGTGCCAGCAGCCCTTTACAGGGGCCCTACACTGAAGCTTTCTTT.

The chain combines TRBV2 with TRBJ2-1; 12 bases map to TRBD1. V shed 6 bases and J 0 bases; nucleotides not matched to a gene: 9. CDR3 length: 18 amino acids. Germline CDR1 is SNHLY and CDR2 is FYNNEI. This CDR3 reads CASSGDRGPAISYNEQFF. The CDR3 DNA sequence: TGTGCCAGCAGCGGGGACAGGGGGCCAGCGATCTCCTACAATGAGCAGTTCTTC.

Of note for this clonotype: This may arise from a read error, as a much more abundant clone is one base away. This chain uses TRBV7-3 with TRBJ2-4, with unresolved D. CDR1 is SGHTA and CDR2 is FQGTGA in the germline V gene. The CDR3 extends over 12 amino acids. The CDR3: CASSAPGRIQHF. CDR3 bases: TGTGCCAGCAGTGCCCCGGGCCGAATTCAGCACTTC. Variable domain in full (rest from reference TRBV7-3 and TRBJ2-4): GAGVSQTPSNKVTEKGKYVELRCDPISGHTALYWYRQSLGQGPEFLIYFQGTGAADDSGLPNDRFFAVRPEGSVSTLKIQRTERGDSAVYLCASSAPGRIQHFGAGTRLSVL.

The count of this clonotype is one. V is TRBV7-2 and J is TRBJ2-5; TRBD2 is a possible D gene (7 bases). The CDR3 runs 13 residues. Germline V gene sequence: CDR1 SGHTA, CDR2 FQGNSA. V was pared by 5 bases and J by 5 bases, with 12 bases between. DNA of the CDR3: TGTGCCAGCAGCCGGGGGGCGCGCGAGACCCAGTACTTC. It codes for CASSRGARETQYF. The complete variable domain, with remaining parts taken from reference TRBV7-2 and TRBJ2-5, reads GAGVSQSPSNKVTEKGKDVELRCDPISGHTALYWYRQSLGQGLEFLIYFQGNSAPDKSGLPSDRFSAERTGGSVSTLTIQRTQQEDSAVYLCASSRGARETQYFGPGTRLLVL.

About this clonotype: A clone one base away is much larger, so this may be a read error. The V call is TRBV11-3, the J call TRBJ1-1; D possibly corresponds to TRBD1 (5 bases). The CDR3 is 15 residues long. CDR1 and CDR2 from the germline V gene are SGHNT and YENEEA. Trimming removed 0 bases from V and 3 bases from J, with 11 bases in between. The CDR3 sequence is CASSLDAGRDTEAFF. The CDR3 DNA follows: TGTGCCAGCAGCTTAGATGCAGGGAGAGACACTGAAGCTTTCTTT.

The chain couples TRBV25-1 to TRBJ2-1; D is ambiguous. Germline V lookup: CDR1 MGHDK, CDR2 SYGVNS. The V gene lost 5 bases and the J gene lost 8 bases, with 10 bases spanning the gap. The CDR3 totals 12 residues. CDR3 protein: CASSFGHDEQFF. CDR3 sequence (DNA): TGTGCCAGCAGTTTCGGCCACGATGAGCAGTTCTTC.

The table lists this clonotype with many counts. J is TRBJ2-5 and V is TRBV20-1; the match to TRBD2 covers 9 bases. The junction had 8 bases not matched to a gene; V was cut back by 5 bases and J by 1 base. The CDR3 is 15 residues long. Looked up from germline, CDR1 is DFQATT and CDR2 is SNEGSKA (reference sequence). Written as DNA, the CDR3 is TGCAGTGCTGCCCCGCTAGCGGGATCCCAAGAGACCCAGTACTTC. Amino acid sequence: CSAAPLAGSQETQYF.

The chain joins TRBV20-1 to TRBJ1-2; D is undetermined. Germline CDR1 reads DFQATT; CDR2 reads SNEGSKA (reference sequence). Trimming left V 1 base short and J 8 bases short, with 23 bases between. CDR3 length: 16 residues. The CDR3 region is CSARVTGRLPSKGYTF. The CDR3 DNA follows: TGCAGTGCTAGAGTTACCGGCAGGCTCCCTTCGAAAGGCTACACCTTC.

This clonotype was counted many times. The rearrangement links TRBV4-1 to TRBJ2-1; 7 bases are shared with TRBD2. The germline CDR1 and CDR2 sequences are MGHRA and YSYEKL. The J segment lost 6 bases and the V segment lost 1 base, leaving 3 bases of the junction unmatched. This CDR3 comprises 14 residues. The CDR3 here is CASSQVPSGNEQFF. The CDR3 coding sequence is TGCGCCAGCAGCCAAGTTCCTAGCGGCAATGAGCAGTTCTTC.

This clonotype was detected ten times or more. V and J are TRBV9 and TRBJ2-3, with a possible D match to TRBD1 (7 bases). Germline lookup yields CDR1 SGDLS and CDR2 YYNGEE. Trimming left V 4 bases short and J 6 bases short, with 15 bases between. The CDR3 runs 14 residues. This CDR3 reads CASSITSRGDTQYF. The DNA of the CDR3 is TGTGCCAGCAGCATTACTAGCAGGGGGGATACGCAGTATTTT.

The chain is built from TRBV2 and TRBJ2-5, with 11 bases fitting TRBD1. The CDR3 loop spans 14 amino acids. Germline assignment: CDR1 SNHLY and CDR2 FYNNEI. Unmatched junction bases numbered 10, after V lost 9 bases and J lost 7 bases. DNA for the CDR3: TGTGCCAGAAGCGGGACAGGGGGTGTCCGGACCCAGTACTTC. Amino acids: CARSGTGGVRTQYF.

Only a few counts were recorded for this clonotype. Being one base from a much bigger clone, this may be a read error. The CDR3 spells CASRDVVLTNVKLFF. DNA of the CDR3: TGTGCCAGCAGAGATGTGGTATTAACTAATGTAAAACTGTTTTTT. The J gene is TRBJ1-4, the V gene TRBV12-3 or TRBV12-4; no clear D. This CDR3 comprises 15 residues.

The chain combines TRBV7-9 with TRBJ2-3; 15 nucleotides line up with TRBD2. This CDR3 has 15 amino acids. The V gene end was trimmed by 8 bases and the J gene end by 10 bases; junction bases not matched to a gene: 10. CDR1 is SEHNR, CDR2 FQNEAQ, per germline (reference sequence). In DNA form, the CDR3 reads TGTGCCAGCCGGACTAGCGGGAGGGCGAGTAAGGCGCAGTATTTT. It translates to CASRTSGRASKAQYF. The variable domain in full, with the rest retrieved from reference TRBV7-9 and TRBJ2-3, is DTGVSQNPRHKITKRGQNVTFRCDPISEHNRLYWYRQTLGQGPEFLTYFQNEAQLEKSRLLSDRFSAERPKGSFSTLEIQRTEQGDSAMYLCASRTSGRASKAQYFGPGTRLTVL.